This T cell receptor (beta chain) was documented in a study of blood T cells in healthy people across ages. A J-beta primer mix and a sample-barcoded 5' primer were used in a second PCR of about 7 to 12 cycles. TCRdb fed the 5' RACE reads into MiXCR, producing one record per CDR3 protein. The sample has some 730,000 distinct CDR3 sequences, 22% seen once. Germline V CDR1 and CDR2: SEHNR, FQNEAQ (reference sequence). This CDR3 comprises 15 residues. V was shortened by 2 bases and J by 4 bases, with 14 bases between the two germline ends. This chain joins TRBV7-9 and TRBJ2-5; D not resolved. The receptor was derived from an older man in good health. Specimen: blood. In DNA, the CDR3 is TGTGCCAGCAGCTTACGCTTTGGCAGCCGAGAGACCCAGTACTTC. This gives the protein CASSLRFGSRETQYF.